This T cell receptor (beta chain) was sequenced for a study of lymphopenia after photon versus proton radiotherapy. Details on this clone: Its antigen remains unidentified.

Findings and caveats of the study: Survival link was tested only in deceased patients; proton benefit remains a possibility. Post-nadir diversity loss with photons came from oligoclonal expansion, particularly CD8+ Temra cells.

Produced via immunoSEQ multiplex PCR; TCRdb's table is partial and in-frame only. The table shows approximately 170,000 clones, with 70% to 90% occurring only once. The sequence was collected from a man aged 50 to 60 with gastric cancer. The sample consisted of peripheral blood, taken from a patient treated with photon-based radiotherapy.

Here the CDR3 reads CASTKRFYGQGAYEQYF. DNA of the CDR3: TGTGCCAGCACCAAAAGGTTCTATGGACAGGGGGCGTACGAGCAGTACTTC. V gene TRBV28 combines with J gene TRBJ2-7, with 11 bases lining up with TRBD1. This CDR3 comprises 17 residues. In germline, CDR1 is MDHEN, CDR2 SYDVKM. V gave up 7 bases and J gave up 4 bases; unmatched junction bases: 15.